The entry that follows covers one T cell receptor beta chain sequence. The antigen remains unidentified. This sample stems from a study of identical twins. TCRdb independently ran MiXCR on the 5' RACE reads; one entry per CDR3 protein. The table lists hundreds of thousands of distinct CDR3 sequences, 18% of them singletons, with about an eighth in the top ten. Findings and limits, study-wide: The authors noted that invariant MAIT and iNKT cells could partly confound zero-insertion analyses.

The same data also went into a second study, on T cells expressing NK-cell markers. That source notes: HCMV seropositivity marked seven of the eight sequenced donors; one was seronegative.

This TCR was sampled from a young woman in good health. Sequencing input: PBMCs.

The CDR3 region has the DNA TGTGCCAGCAGCCAAGATTATAGTGGTCTCCAGCATTTT. Its translation: CASSQDYSGLQHF. V and J are TRBV3-1 and TRBJ1-5; D remains ambiguous. CDR1 LGHDT and CDR2 YNNKEL come from the germline V gene (reference sequence). The CDR3 runs to 13 residues. The V and J ends lost 0 bases and 12 bases respectively, with 12 bases between them.